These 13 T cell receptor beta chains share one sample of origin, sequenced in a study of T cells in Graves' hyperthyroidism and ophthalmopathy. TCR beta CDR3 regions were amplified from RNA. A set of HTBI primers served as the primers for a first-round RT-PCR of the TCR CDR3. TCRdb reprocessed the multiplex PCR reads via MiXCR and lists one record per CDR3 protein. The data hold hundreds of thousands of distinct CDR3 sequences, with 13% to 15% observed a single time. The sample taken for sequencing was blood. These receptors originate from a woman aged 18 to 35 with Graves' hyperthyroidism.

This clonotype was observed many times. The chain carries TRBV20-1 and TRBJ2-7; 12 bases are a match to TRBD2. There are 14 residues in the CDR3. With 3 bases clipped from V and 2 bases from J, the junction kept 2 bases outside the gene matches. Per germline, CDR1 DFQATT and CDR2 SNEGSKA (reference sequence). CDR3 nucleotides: TGCAGTGCTAGGGCTAGCGGGAGGGCCTACGAGCAGTACTTC. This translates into CSARASGRAYEQYF.

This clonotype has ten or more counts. As DNA, the CDR3 is TGCGCCAGCAGCTTGGAGGTAGCGGGAGCGAATGAGCAGTTCTTC. It specifies CASSLEVAGANEQFF. The chain couples TRBV5-1 to TRBJ2-1; 9 bases match TRBD2. Germline-derived CDR1 and CDR2 are SGHRS and YFSETQ. CDR3 length: 15 residues. J lost 7 bases, V lost 0 bases, and 5 bases had no gene match.

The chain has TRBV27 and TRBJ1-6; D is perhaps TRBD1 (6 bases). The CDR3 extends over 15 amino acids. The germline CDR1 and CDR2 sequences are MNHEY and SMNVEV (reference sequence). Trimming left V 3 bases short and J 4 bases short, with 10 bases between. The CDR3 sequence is CASSFQGRYNSPLHF. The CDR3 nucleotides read TGTGCCAGCAGTTTTCAGGGGAGATATAATTCACCCCTCCACTTT.

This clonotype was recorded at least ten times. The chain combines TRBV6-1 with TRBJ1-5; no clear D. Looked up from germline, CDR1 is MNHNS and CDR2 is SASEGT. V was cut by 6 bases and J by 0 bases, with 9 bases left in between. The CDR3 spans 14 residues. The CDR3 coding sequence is TGTGCCAGCAGGACATTTTATAGCAATCAGCCCCAGCATTTT. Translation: CASRTFYSNQPQHF.

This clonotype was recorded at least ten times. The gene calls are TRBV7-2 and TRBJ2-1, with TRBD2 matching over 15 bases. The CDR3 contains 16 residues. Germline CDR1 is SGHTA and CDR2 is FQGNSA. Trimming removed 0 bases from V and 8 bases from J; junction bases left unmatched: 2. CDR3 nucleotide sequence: TGTGCCAGCAGCTTAGCGGGGACTAGCGGGAGGCATGAGCAGTTCTTC. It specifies CASSLAGTSGRHEQFF.

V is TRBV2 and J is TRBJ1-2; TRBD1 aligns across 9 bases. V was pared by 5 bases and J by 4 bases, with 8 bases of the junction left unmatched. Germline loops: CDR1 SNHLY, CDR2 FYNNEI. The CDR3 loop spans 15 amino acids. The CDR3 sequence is CASSSGQGQGYGYTF. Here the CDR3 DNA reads TGTGCCAGCAGTTCCGGACAGGGGCAGGGCTATGGCTACACCTTC.

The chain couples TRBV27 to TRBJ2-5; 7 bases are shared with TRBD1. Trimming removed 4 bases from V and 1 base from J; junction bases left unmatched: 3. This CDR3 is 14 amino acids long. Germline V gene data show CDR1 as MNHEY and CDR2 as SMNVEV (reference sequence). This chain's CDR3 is CASSWDRSQETQYF. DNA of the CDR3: TGTGCCAGCAGTTGGGACAGAAGCCAAGAGACCCAGTACTTC.

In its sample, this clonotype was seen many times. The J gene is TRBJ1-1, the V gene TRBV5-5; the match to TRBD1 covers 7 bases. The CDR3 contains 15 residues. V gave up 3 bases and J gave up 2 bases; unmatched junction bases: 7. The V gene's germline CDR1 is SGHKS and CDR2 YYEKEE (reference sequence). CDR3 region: CASSYGDSLNTEAFF. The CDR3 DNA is TGTGCCAGCAGCTACGGGGACAGCCTCAACACTGAAGCTTTCTTT.

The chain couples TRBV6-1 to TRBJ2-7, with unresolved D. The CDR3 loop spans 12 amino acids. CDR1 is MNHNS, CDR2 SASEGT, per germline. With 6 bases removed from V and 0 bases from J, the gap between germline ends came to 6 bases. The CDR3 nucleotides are TGTGCCAGCAGGAAAGACTCCTACGAGCAGTACTTC. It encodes CASRKDSYEQYF.

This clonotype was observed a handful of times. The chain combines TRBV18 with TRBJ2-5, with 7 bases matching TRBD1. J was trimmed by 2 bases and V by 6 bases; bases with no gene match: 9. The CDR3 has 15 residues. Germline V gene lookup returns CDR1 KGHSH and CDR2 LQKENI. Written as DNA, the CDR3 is TGTGCCAGCTCGCCCCGACAGGGTGAACAAGAGACCCAGTACTTC. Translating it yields CASSPRQGEQETQYF.

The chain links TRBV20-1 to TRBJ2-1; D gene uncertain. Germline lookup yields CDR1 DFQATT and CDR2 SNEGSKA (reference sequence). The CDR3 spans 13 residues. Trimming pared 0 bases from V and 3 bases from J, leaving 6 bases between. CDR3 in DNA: TGCAGTGCTAGAGACTACGACTACAATGAGCAGTTCTTC. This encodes CSARDYDYNEQFF.

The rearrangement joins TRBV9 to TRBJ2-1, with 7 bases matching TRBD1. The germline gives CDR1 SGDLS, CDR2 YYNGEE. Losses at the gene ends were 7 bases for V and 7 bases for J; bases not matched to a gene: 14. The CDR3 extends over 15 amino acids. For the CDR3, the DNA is TGTGCCAGCGGTCCCTCGTTGGCCAGGGGGAATGAGCAGTTCTTC. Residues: CASGPSLARGNEQFF. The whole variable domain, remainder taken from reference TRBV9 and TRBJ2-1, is DSGVTQTPKHLITATGQRVTLRCSPRSGDLSVYWYQQSLDQGLQFLIQYYNGEERAKGNILERFSAQQFPDLHSELNLSSLELGDSALYFCASGPSLARGNEQFFGPGTRLTVL.

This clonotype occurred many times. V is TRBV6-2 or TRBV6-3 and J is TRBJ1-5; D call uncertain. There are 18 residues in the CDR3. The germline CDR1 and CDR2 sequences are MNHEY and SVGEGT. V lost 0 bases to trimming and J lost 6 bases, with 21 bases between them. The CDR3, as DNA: TGTGCCAGCAGTTACTCGTACGTTGCGGCATCGAGGAGTCAGCCCCAGCATTTT. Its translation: CASSYSYVAASRSQPQHF.